This T cell receptor beta chain appears in the sequencing data of a study of blood T cell repertoires in COVID-19. As for the study in general: Spain, Italy and the United States supplied samples that represented acute and convalescent COVID-19. Nucleic acid was either cDNA or gDNA, and it came from T cells, B-cell-depleted T cells, or PBMCs.

Germline values: CDR1 LGHDT, CDR2 YNNKEL (reference sequence). V lost 4 bases and J lost 9; bases outside the gene matches: 8. CDR3 length: 14 residues. Under the authors' procedure: Amplification of reference gene primers provided the estimated nucleated cell counts. Profiling relied on immunoSEQ multiplex PCR, and the TCRdb table lists in-frame clones only, not all of them. V and J calls and clone size are copied from that table; D and trimming were computed from the DNA. The sample carries over 450,000 clones, 85% to 90% recorded once. Source material: peripheral blood. The receptor was isolated from a woman in her forties or fifties with COVID-19, enrolled during active disease. The rearrangement uses TRBV3-1 (or the pseudogene TRBV3-2) and TRBJ2-2; TRBD1 matches at 7 bases. The CDR3 reads CASSRDRALRELFF. The DNA of the CDR3 is TGTGCCAGCAGCCGGGACAGAGCTCTTAGGGAGCTGTTTTTT.